The rows below give T cell receptor beta chains drawn from one sample of a study of cytomegalovirus exposure and HLA in healthy donors. Data came from immunoSEQ multiplex PCR; TCRdb stores just in-frame clones and leaves some out. Found here are roughly 150,000 clones, 70% of them singletons; the top ten hold 2% to 2.5%. The sample consisted of PBMCs. These receptor sequences come from a woman in her fifties or sixties in good health and CMV-seropositive. Both conserved end residues are part of each CDR3. D genes are given only for firm matches. Clone size is shown for a subset of rows, as once, few, many or a class of expanded clone.

j_call: TRBJ2-5; v_call: TRBV2; clone_size: -; d_call: TRBD2; cdr3_nt: TGTGCCAGCAGGGCCGGGACTAGCGGGAGGTCGGAGACCCAGTACTTC; cdr3_aa: CASRAGTSGRSETQYF
j_call: TRBJ2-7; v_call: TRBV29-1; clone_size: -; d_call: -; cdr3_nt: TGCAGCGTCCAGGGCTCAAGGGAGCAGTACTTC; cdr3_aa: CSVQGSREQYF
j_call: TRBJ2-1; v_call: TRBV5-1; clone_size: -; d_call: TRBD1; cdr3_nt: TGCGCCAGCAGCACCTCGGGACAGCGCAATGAGCAGTTCTTC; cdr3_aa: CASSTSGQRNEQFF
j_call: TRBJ2-3; v_call: TRBV7-9; clone_size: few; d_call: -; cdr3_nt: TGTGCCAGCAGCTTAGACGAGGCAAGCCCGCAGTATTTT; cdr3_aa: CASSLDEASPQYF
j_call: TRBJ2-1; v_call: TRBV5-4; clone_size: -; d_call: TRBD2; cdr3_nt: TGTGCCAGCAGCCCTCCCGGGACTAGCGTTCATGAGCAGTTCTTC; cdr3_aa: CASSPPGTSVHEQFF
j_call: TRBJ1-2; v_call: TRBV5-1; clone_size: few; d_call: TRBD1; cdr3_nt: TGCGCCAGCAGCTCACAGGGGGGGACTTGGGGCTACACCTTC; cdr3_aa: CASSSQGGTWGYTF
j_call: TRBJ2-3; v_call: TRBV21-1; clone_size: -; d_call: -; cdr3_nt: TGTGCCAGCAGCCGGCACCGGGACATCAGCACAGATACGCAGTATTTT; cdr3_aa: CASSRHRDISTDTQYF
j_call: TRBJ2-3; v_call: TRBV29-1; clone_size: -; d_call: TRBD2; cdr3_nt: TGCAGCGGTGGGGGGGTCCCAGATACGCAGTATTTT; cdr3_aa: CSGGGVPDTQYF
j_call: TRBJ2-3; v_call: TRBV7-9; clone_size: -; d_call: TRBD1; cdr3_nt: TGTGCCAGCAGCTCCCCGGGACAGGGCGATGATACGCAGTATTTT; cdr3_aa: CASSSPGQGDDTQYF
j_call: TRBJ1-2; v_call: TRBV6-1; clone_size: -; d_call: -; cdr3_nt: TGTGCCAGCAGTGAAGGGCAGGGTTCCACTTATGGCTACACCTTC; cdr3_aa: CASSEGQGSTYGYTF
j_call: TRBJ2-3; v_call: TRBV5-4; clone_size: -; d_call: -; cdr3_nt: TGTGCCAGCAGCTCTGGGACTGCAGATACGCAGTATTTT; cdr3_aa: CASSSGTADTQYF
j_call: TRBJ2-5; v_call: TRBV4-2; clone_size: -; d_call: -; cdr3_nt: TGTGCCAGCAGCCAAGACTTCCAAGAGACCCAGTACTTC; cdr3_aa: CASSQDFQETQYF
j_call: TRBJ1-2; v_call: TRBV7-9; clone_size: few; d_call: -; cdr3_nt: TGTGCCAGCAGCTTCCTGTCCGGTACCTATGGCTACACCTTC; cdr3_aa: CASSFLSGTYGYTF
j_call: TRBJ1-5; v_call: TRBV19; clone_size: -; d_call: TRBD1; cdr3_nt: TGTGCCAGTAGCGGGACAGGTAATCAGCCCCAGCATTTT; cdr3_aa: CASSGTGNQPQHF
j_call: TRBJ2-1; v_call: TRBV5-4; clone_size: -; d_call: TRBD2; cdr3_nt: TGTGCCAGCAGCCCTCGGGGTAGCGGGGGGTACAATGAGCAGTTCTTC; cdr3_aa: CASSPRGSGGYNEQFF
j_call: TRBJ1-2; v_call: TRBV7-2; clone_size: -; d_call: -; cdr3_nt: TGTGCCAGCAGCTGGGACGGGGGGTATGGCTACACCTTC; cdr3_aa: CASSWDGGYGYTF
j_call: TRBJ2-1; v_call: TRBV18; clone_size: -; d_call: TRBD2; cdr3_nt: TGTGCCAGCTCACCACCAGCGGGAGGGATCAATGAGCAGTTCTTC; cdr3_aa: CASSPPAGGINEQFF
j_call: TRBJ2-1; v_call: TRBV9; clone_size: -; d_call: -; cdr3_nt: TGTGCCAGCAGCGCCGGGTCCCGAGGATCCAATGAGCAGTTCTTC; cdr3_aa: CASSAGSRGSNEQFF
j_call: TRBJ2-1; v_call: TRBV6-5; clone_size: -; d_call: TRBD2; cdr3_nt: TGTGCCAGCAGTTATCTAGCGGGCTACAATGAGCAGTTCTTC; cdr3_aa: CASSYLAGYNEQFF
j_call: TRBJ1-1; v_call: TRBV4-1; clone_size: -; d_call: -; cdr3_nt: TGCGCCAGCAGCCAAGATACGTGGGGAGGGACTGAAGCTTTCTTT; cdr3_aa: CASSQDTWGGTEAFF
j_call: TRBJ1-2; v_call: TRBV28; clone_size: -; d_call: TRBD1; cdr3_nt: TGTGCCAGCAGTGGAAGGGACAGGGGTGTCTATGGCTACACCTTC; cdr3_aa: CASSGRDRGVYGYTF
j_call: TRBJ2-7; v_call: TRBV7-8; clone_size: -; d_call: -; cdr3_nt: TGTGCCAGCAGCTCCCACAGGGGGGGTTTGGGCTTC; cdr3_aa: CASSSHRGGLGF
j_call: TRBJ1-4; v_call: TRBV2; clone_size: few; d_call: -; cdr3_nt: TGTGCCAGCGGACAGCGAGAGTTTAATGAAAAACTGTTTTTT; cdr3_aa: CASGQREFNEKLFF
j_call: TRBJ2-7; v_call: TRBV10-2; clone_size: -; d_call: TRBD1; cdr3_nt: TGCGCCAGCAGGACCGGGACAGGATCCTACGAGCAGTACTTC; cdr3_aa: CASRTGTGSYEQYF
j_call: TRBJ1-2; v_call: TRBV6-5; clone_size: -; d_call: TRBD1; cdr3_nt: TGTGCCAGCAGTTCCAAGACAGGGTCCCCGGATGGCTACACCTTC; cdr3_aa: CASSSKTGSPDGYTF
j_call: TRBJ1-1; v_call: TRBV25-1; clone_size: -; d_call: -; cdr3_nt: TGTGCCAGCAGTGAATATACAGGTACCACTGAAGCTTTCTTT; cdr3_aa: CASSEYTGTTEAFF
j_call: TRBJ1-2; v_call: TRBV6-5; clone_size: few; d_call: -; cdr3_nt: TGTGCCAGCAGTAATCCGGGCCCAGGGGGCTACACCTTC; cdr3_aa: CASSNPGPGGYTF
j_call: TRBJ1-2; v_call: TRBV9; clone_size: -; d_call: TRBD1; cdr3_nt: TGTGCCAGCAGCGTAGACAGGGGGCGGAATGGCTACACCTTC; cdr3_aa: CASSVDRGRNGYTF
j_call: TRBJ1-2; v_call: TRBV18; clone_size: -; d_call: -; cdr3_nt: TGTGCCAGCTCATCAGATCAGGGGCTTGGTGGCTACACCTTC; cdr3_aa: CASSSDQGLGGYTF
j_call: TRBJ2-3; v_call: TRBV11-2; clone_size: -; d_call: TRBD2; cdr3_nt: TGTGCCAGCAGCTCGCTAGCGGGATCCGCAGATACGCAGTATTTT; cdr3_aa: CASSSLAGSADTQYF
j_call: TRBJ1-4; v_call: TRBV18; clone_size: -; d_call: -; cdr3_nt: TGTGCCAGCTCACCCAGGGGTACTAATGAAAAACTGTTTTTT; cdr3_aa: CASSPRGTNEKLFF
j_call: TRBJ1-5; v_call: TRBV6-1; clone_size: -; d_call: -; cdr3_nt: TGTGCCAGCAGTGACAGGGAAAATCAGCCCCAGCATTTT; cdr3_aa: CASSDRENQPQHF
j_call: TRBJ1-4; v_call: TRBV30; clone_size: -; d_call: -; cdr3_nt: TGTGCCTGGAGTGTTCTAGACAGGTTGGATGAAAAACTGTTTTTT; cdr3_aa: CAWSVLDRLDEKLFF
j_call: TRBJ2-7; v_call: TRBV20-1; clone_size: -; d_call: -; cdr3_nt: TGCAGTGCCGGGGGTTACGAGCAGTACTTC; cdr3_aa: CSAGGYEQYF
j_call: TRBJ2-7; v_call: TRBV11-2; clone_size: -; d_call: -; cdr3_nt: TGTGCCAGCAGCTTAGTTCAGGGAACCGAGCAGTACTTC; cdr3_aa: CASSLVQGTEQYF
j_call: TRBJ2-1; v_call: TRBV7-9; clone_size: many; d_call: -; cdr3_nt: TGTGCCACCGGCGAGCCTAGTGGCAATGAGCAGTTCTTC; cdr3_aa: CATGEPSGNEQFF
j_call: TRBJ1-5; v_call: TRBV28; clone_size: few; d_call: TRBD1; cdr3_nt: TGTGCCAGCAGTCCAGGGGGCTCAGCAAGCAATCAGCCCCAGCATTTT; cdr3_aa: CASSPGGSASNQPQHF
j_call: TRBJ2-3; v_call: TRBV19; clone_size: -; d_call: -; cdr3_nt: TGTGCCAGTAGTACACAAAACCTCGGGACAATTACGCAGTATTTT; cdr3_aa: CASSTQNLGTITQYF
j_call: TRBJ2-7; v_call: TRBV11-3; clone_size: -; d_call: -; cdr3_nt: TGTGCCAGCAGCTTAGGAGGGAGCGGCTCCTACGAGCAGTACTTC; cdr3_aa: CASSLGGSGSYEQYF
j_call: TRBJ2-7; v_call: TRBV18; clone_size: -; d_call: TRBD1; cdr3_nt: TGTGCCAGCTCACCGGGGGTCGGGACAGGGGTCCTTGCCGAGCAGTACTTC; cdr3_aa: CASSPGVGTGVLAEQYF
j_call: TRBJ2-1; v_call: TRBV30; clone_size: -; d_call: TRBD2; cdr3_nt: TGTGCCTGGACTGGGGTAGCGGGAGATTACAATGAGCAGTTCTTC; cdr3_aa: CAWTGVAGDYNEQFF
j_call: TRBJ2-7; v_call: TRBV6-5; clone_size: -; d_call: -; cdr3_nt: TGTGCCAGCAGCCAGGGTACCAGCTACGAGCAGTACTTC; cdr3_aa: CASSQGTSYEQYF
j_call: TRBJ1-4; v_call: TRBV10-3; clone_size: few; d_call: -; cdr3_nt: TGTGCCATCAGTGAGAGATCCCTCCCCAGGGAAAAACTGTTTTTT; cdr3_aa: CAISERSLPREKLFF
j_call: TRBJ2-3; v_call: TRBV5-1; clone_size: -; d_call: TRBD2; cdr3_nt: TGCGCCAGCAGCTTCCCTACTAGCGGGAGTAGGGATACGCAGTATTTT; cdr3_aa: CASSFPTSGSRDTQYF
j_call: TRBJ2-1; v_call: TRBV5-1; clone_size: once; d_call: TRBD2; cdr3_nt: TGCGCCAGCAGCTTGGATCCTAGCGGTAATGAGCAGTTCTTC; cdr3_aa: CASSLDPSGNEQFF
j_call: TRBJ2-1; v_call: TRBV5-8; clone_size: -; d_call: -; cdr3_nt: TGTGCCAGCAGCTTGGACGGGAGCTCCTACAATGAGCAGTTCTTC; cdr3_aa: CASSLDGSSYNEQFF
j_call: TRBJ1-1; v_call: TRBV7-9; clone_size: once; d_call: -; cdr3_nt: TGTGCCAGCAGCTTAGATATATCGAGAACTGAAGCTTTCTTT; cdr3_aa: CASSLDISRTEAFF
j_call: TRBJ2-7; v_call: TRBV15; clone_size: few; d_call: TRBD2; cdr3_nt: TGTGCCACCAGCATAGGGACTAGCGGGAGTTCGTGGGAGCAGTACTTC; cdr3_aa: CATSIGTSGSSWEQYF
j_call: TRBJ1-5; v_call: TRBV28; clone_size: -; d_call: -; cdr3_nt: TGTGCCAGCAGCCAGGGGTCATGGCAGCCCCAGCATTTT; cdr3_aa: CASSQGSWQPQHF
j_call: TRBJ1-5; v_call: TRBV30; clone_size: -; d_call: TRBD1; cdr3_nt: TGTGCCTGGAGTCACACAGGGGGTAATCAGCCCCAGCATTTT; cdr3_aa: CAWSHTGGNQPQHF
j_call: TRBJ2-1; v_call: TRBV5-4; clone_size: -; d_call: TRBD2; cdr3_nt: TGTGCCAGCAGCTTGGGCCTAGCGGGAGGACTTTTATTCGATGAGCAGTTCTTC; cdr3_aa: CASSLGLAGGLLFDEQFF
j_call: TRBJ1-3; v_call: TRBV4-1; clone_size: few; d_call: -; cdr3_nt: TGCGCCAGCAGCCAAGAGGCGGGAACGAACACCATATATTTT; cdr3_aa: CASSQEAGTNTIYF
j_call: TRBJ2-2; v_call: TRBV9; clone_size: few; d_call: -; cdr3_nt: TGTGCCAGCAGCGTTTTAGGACTCACGAACACCGGGGAGCTGTTTTTT; cdr3_aa: CASSVLGLTNTGELFF
j_call: TRBJ2-7; v_call: TRBV4-1; clone_size: -; d_call: TRBD2; cdr3_nt: TGCGCCAGCAGCCAGTTCGGGACTAGCGGTAGGAGCTCCTACGAGCAGTACTTC; cdr3_aa: CASSQFGTSGRSSYEQYF
j_call: TRBJ2-4; v_call: TRBV25-1; clone_size: few; d_call: -; cdr3_nt: TGTGCCAGCAGTGAAGGGAGTAGGAGTCTCATAAAGGAAAACATTCAGTACTTC; cdr3_aa: CASSEGSRSLIKENIQYF
j_call: TRBJ1-2; v_call: TRBV10-3; clone_size: -; d_call: -; cdr3_nt: TGTGCCATCAGTGAGGGCAGGGCTAACTATGGCTACACCTTC; cdr3_aa: CAISEGRANYGYTF
j_call: TRBJ2-7; v_call: TRBV5-1; clone_size: few; d_call: TRBD1; cdr3_nt: TGCGCCAGCAGCGGAGCCCGGGACAGGGGCTCCGCCGAGCAGTACTTC; cdr3_aa: CASSGARDRGSAEQYF
j_call: TRBJ1-5; v_call: TRBV28; clone_size: -; d_call: -; cdr3_nt: TGTGCCAGCGGGGCCCCCCGGGTCAATCAGCCCCAGCATTTT; cdr3_aa: CASGAPRVNQPQHF